This TCR beta chain was sequenced for a study of blood T cells in healthy people across ages. Trimming at V came to 11 bases and at J to 5 bases, leaving 11 bases not matched to a gene. The CDR3 spans 13 residues. Germline V lookup: CDR1 ENHRY, CDR2 SYGVKD. Healthy individuals of Caucasian origin from Russia, aged about 6 to 95, served as donors. Sample-barcoded 5' priming and a J-beta primer mix drove a second PCR of roughly 6 to 12 cycles. Using its own MiXCR run on the 5' RACE reads, TCRdb lists one record per CDR3 protein. This sample has 540,000 or so distinct CDR3 sequences; 24% occur once, and the top ten carry 8.5% to 9.5%. Concerning this clonotype itself: The antigen is unknown. A single base separates this from a much larger clone, so it may be a read error.

Study conclusions and caveats: Higher diversity, along with more naive CD4+ cells, distinguished long-lived donors from aged donors.

These data also featured in a second study, about T cells of mothers and their children.

The source material was blood. The sequence derives from a boy aged 5 to 17 in good health. The chain links TRBV10-3 to TRBJ1-1; 7 nucleotides line up with TRBD1. CDR3 amino acids: CAVKGRGVTEAFF. CDR3 DNA: TGTGCCGTCAAAGGCAGGGGGGTAACTGAAGCTTTCTTT.